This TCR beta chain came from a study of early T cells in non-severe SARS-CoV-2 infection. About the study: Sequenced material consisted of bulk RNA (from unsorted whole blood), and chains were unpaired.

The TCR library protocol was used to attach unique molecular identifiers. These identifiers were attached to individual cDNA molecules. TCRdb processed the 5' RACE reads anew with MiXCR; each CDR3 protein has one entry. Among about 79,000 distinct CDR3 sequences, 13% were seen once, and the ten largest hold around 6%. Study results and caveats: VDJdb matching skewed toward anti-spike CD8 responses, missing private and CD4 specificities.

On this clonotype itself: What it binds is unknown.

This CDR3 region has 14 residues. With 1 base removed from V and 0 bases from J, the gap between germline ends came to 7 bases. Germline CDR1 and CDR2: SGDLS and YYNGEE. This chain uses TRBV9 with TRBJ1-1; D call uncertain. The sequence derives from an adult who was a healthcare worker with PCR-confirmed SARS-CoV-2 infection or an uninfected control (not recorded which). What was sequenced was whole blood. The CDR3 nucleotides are TGTGCCAGCAGCGTAACCCAGGTGAACACTGAAGCTTTCTTT. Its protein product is CASSVTQVNTEAFF. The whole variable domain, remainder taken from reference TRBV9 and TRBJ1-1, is DSGVTQTPKHLITATGQRVTLRCSPRSGDLSVYWYQQSLDQGLQFLIQYYNGEERAKGNILERFSAQQFPDLHSELNLSSLELGDSALYFCASSVTQVNTEAFFGQGTRLTVV.